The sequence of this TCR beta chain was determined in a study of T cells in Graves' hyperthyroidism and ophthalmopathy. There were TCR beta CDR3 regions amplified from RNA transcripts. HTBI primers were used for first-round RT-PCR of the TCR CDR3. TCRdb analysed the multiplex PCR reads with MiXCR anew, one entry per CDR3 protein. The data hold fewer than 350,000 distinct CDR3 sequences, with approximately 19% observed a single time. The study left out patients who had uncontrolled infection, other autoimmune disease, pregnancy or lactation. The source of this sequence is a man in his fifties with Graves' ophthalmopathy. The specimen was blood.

The DNA for the CDR3 is TGTGCCACCAGCAGCGCCGCTACAGGGGTGGCGGCGGATACGCAGTATTTT. Its translation: CATSSAATGVAADTQYF. This chain joins TRBV15 and TRBJ2-3; 7 bases agree with TRBD1. The length of the CDR3 is 17 residues. The V gene end was trimmed by 3 bases and the J gene end by 6 bases; junction bases not matched to a gene: 15. CDR1 LNHNV and CDR2 YYDKDF come from the germline V gene (reference sequence).